This entry describes one T cell receptor (beta chain). Its antigen is still unknown. V shed 4 bases and J shed 6 bases, with 14 bases lying between them. The germline gives CDR1 SGHRS, CDR2 YFSETQ. The CDR3 is 15 amino acids. This entry belongs to a study of cytomegalovirus exposure and HLA in healthy donors. The PCR was carried out with 60 Vbeta primers and 13 Jbeta primers. The table came from immunoSEQ multiplex PCR; TCRdb's copy has only in-frame clones and leaves some out. This repertoire shows approximately 150,000 clones, around 69% found once; its top ten account for 1.3% to 1.5%. Whole-study results and caveats: Later, an analysis showed that TCR beta chains associated with HLA were more clonally expanded than others that were equally common.

The chain recombines TRBV5-1 with TRBJ1-6; D perhaps matches TRBD1 (5 bases). This receptor was obtained from a man aged 60-69 years in good health and CMV-seronegative. What was sequenced was PBMCs. The CDR3 here is CASSAYGTPNSPLHF. DNA of the CDR3: TGCGCCAGCAGCGCGTACGGGACTCCTAATTCACCCCTCCACTTT. The full variable domain, its missing parts supplied by reference TRBV5-1 and TRBJ1-6, is KAGVTQTPRYLIKTRGQQVTLSCSPISGHRSVSWYQQTPGQGLQFLFEYFSETQRNKGNFPGRFSGRQFSNSRSEMNVSTLELGDSALYLCASSAYGTPNSPLHFGNGTRLTVT.